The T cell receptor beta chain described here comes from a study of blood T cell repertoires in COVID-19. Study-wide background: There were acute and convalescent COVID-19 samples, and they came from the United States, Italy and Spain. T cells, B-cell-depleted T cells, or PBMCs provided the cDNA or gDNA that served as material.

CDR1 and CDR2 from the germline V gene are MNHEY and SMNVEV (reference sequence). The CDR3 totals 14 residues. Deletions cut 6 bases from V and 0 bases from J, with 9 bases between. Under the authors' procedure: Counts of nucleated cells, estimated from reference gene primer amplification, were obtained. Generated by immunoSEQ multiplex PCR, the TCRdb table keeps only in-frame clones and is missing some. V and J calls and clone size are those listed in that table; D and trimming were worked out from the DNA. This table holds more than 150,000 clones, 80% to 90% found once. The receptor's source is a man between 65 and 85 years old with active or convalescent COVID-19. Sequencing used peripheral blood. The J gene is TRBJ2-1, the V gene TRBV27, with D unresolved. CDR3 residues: CASRQRLSYNEQFF. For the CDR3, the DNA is TGTGCCAGCAGGCAAAGACTCTCCTACAATGAGCAGTTCTTC.